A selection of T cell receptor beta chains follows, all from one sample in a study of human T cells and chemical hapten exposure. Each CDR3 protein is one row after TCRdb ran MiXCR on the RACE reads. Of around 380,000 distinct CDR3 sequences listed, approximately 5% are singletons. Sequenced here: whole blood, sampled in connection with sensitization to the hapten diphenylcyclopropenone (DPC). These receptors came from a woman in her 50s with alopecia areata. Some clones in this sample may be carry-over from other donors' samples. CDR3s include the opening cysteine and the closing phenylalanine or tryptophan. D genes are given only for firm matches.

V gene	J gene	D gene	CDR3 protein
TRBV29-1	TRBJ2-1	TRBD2	CSVEDLGTSGRGYNEQFF
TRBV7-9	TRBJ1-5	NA	CASPGRVQPQHF
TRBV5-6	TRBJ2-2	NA	CASSLLGSTRFF
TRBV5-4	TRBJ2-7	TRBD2	CASSFGLAGGTYEQYF
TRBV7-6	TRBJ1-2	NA	CASSQSRGYGYTF
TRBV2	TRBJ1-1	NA	CASLDSFLNTEAFF
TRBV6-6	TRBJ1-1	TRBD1	CASSYPDGQVEAFF
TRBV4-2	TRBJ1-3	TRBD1	CASSQGIGRTGGRGNTIYF
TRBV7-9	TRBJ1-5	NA	CASSLRPADQPQHF
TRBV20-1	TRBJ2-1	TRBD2	CSVVGPSGRARNEQFF
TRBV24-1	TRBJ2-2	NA	CATSDFNTGELFF
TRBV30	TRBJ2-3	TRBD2	CAWSVSGSLGTDTQYF
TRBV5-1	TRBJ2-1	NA	CASSAASYNEQFF
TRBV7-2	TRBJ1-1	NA	CASSLKEGTEAFF
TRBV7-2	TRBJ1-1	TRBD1	CASSLGRGQGDFGRLNTEAFF
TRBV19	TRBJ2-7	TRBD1	CASSFRDRAGDYYEQYF
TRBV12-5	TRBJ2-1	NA	CASGFGHNEQFF
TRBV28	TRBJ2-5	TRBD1	CASSSWTGGAKTQYF
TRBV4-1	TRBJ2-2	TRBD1	CASSPRDSNTGELFF
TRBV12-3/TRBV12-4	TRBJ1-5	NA	CASSSDPGRQPQHF
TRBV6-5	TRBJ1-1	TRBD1	CASSYETGNSEAFF
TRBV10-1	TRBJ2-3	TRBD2	CASSEFRTGASGATDTQYF
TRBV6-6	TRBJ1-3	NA	CASISRSSGNTIYF
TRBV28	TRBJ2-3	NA	CASMGHPSIDTQYF
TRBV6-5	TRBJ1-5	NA	CASSQTSWQPQHF
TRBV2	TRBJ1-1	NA	CAGRYSMNTEAFF
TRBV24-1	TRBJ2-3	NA	CATSEWSSTTDTQYF
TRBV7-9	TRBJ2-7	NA	CASSLAFGYEQYF
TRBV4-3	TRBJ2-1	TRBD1	CASSQGHRGFYNEQFF
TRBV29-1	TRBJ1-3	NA	CSVTLVSGGNTIYF
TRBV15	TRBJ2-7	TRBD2	CATSRGGFPGVAGVPLEQYF
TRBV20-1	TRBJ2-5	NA	CSARNLETQYF
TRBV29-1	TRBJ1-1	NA	CSVGLGAGGTEAFF
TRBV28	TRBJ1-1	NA	CASSLWGVRDTEAFF
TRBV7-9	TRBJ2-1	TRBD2	CASSPEGLVRDEQFF
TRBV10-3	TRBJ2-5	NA	CAISISGDQETQYF
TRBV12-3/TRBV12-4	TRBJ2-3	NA	CASSGGTPPTDTQYF
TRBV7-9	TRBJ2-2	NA	CASLIYANTGELFF
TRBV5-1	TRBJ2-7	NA	CASKYGDEQYF
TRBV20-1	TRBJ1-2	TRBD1	CSARVRTGTGGGGYTF
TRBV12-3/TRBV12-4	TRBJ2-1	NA	CASTTAGPLDNEQFF
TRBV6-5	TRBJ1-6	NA	CASSTGPFADNSPLHF
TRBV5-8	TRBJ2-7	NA	CASSLDSTLYEQYF
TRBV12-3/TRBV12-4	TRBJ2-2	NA	CASSRRAAGNTGELFF
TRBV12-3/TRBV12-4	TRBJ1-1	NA	CASSPGTWAAFF
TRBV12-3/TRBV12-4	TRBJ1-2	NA	CASSFVHNRVDYGYTF
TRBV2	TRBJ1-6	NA	CASSELSSYNSPLHF
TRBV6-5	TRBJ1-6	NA	CASSSPIEGNSPLHF
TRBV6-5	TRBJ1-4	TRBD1	CASARTGVNEKLFF
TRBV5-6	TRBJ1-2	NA	CASSDGDFYGYTF
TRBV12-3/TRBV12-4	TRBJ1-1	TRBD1	CATATGGDPEAFF
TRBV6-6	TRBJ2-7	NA	CASTDGVHEQYF
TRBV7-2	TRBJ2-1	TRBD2	CASSFSGLAGAVEQFF
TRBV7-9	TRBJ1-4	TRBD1	CASSAQGANEKLFF
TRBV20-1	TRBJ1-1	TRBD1	CSAPRGTGGIEAFF
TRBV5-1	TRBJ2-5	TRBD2	CASSPLAGGKETQYF
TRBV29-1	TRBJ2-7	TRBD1	CSVQGGGLPYEQYF
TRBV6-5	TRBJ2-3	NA	CASSYEGLTDTQYF
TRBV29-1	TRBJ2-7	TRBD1	CSVPGGQGDEQYF